This T cell receptor (beta chain) was sequenced during a study of response to subunit inactivated influenza vaccine. Study-level findings and limits: It was the authors' suggestion that each seasonal influenza vaccination recruits few new T cells.

TCRdb called the RT-PCR reads again in MiXCR, with one record for every CDR3 protein. The sample carries approximately 680,000 distinct CDR3 sequences, approximately 14% recorded once. A note on this clonotype: Its target is unknown. One end of the junction does not line up with germline, which may come from a read error.

This material consisted of PBMCs from blood, taken 11 to 12 days after vaccination. The clonotype comes from a man aged 45-65 years who received an inactivated influenza vaccine.

The chain's CDR3 is CASSSLSGDTIYF. CDR3 nucleotides: TGCGCCAGCAGCTCGCTATCTGGAGACACCATATATTTT. The gene calls are TRBV5-1 and TRBJ1-3; no definite D call. CDR3 size: 13 residues. Germline V gene lookup returns CDR1 SGHRS and CDR2 YFSETQ.